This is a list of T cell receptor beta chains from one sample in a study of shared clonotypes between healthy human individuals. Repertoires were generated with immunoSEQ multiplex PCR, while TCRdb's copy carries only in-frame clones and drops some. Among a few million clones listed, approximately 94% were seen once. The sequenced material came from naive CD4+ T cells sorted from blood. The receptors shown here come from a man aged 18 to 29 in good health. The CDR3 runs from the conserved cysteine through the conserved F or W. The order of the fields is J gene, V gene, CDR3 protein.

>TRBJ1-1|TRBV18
CASSPNRVSDTEAFF
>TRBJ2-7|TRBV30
CAWSYQTGYEQYF
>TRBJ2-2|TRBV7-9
CASSLGGLAGATGELFF
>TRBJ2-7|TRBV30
CAWSVPTSDFGEQYF
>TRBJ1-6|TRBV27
CASSLAAGGGWGNSPLHF
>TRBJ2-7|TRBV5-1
CASSNGLAGSYEQYF
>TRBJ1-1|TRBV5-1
CASSLGGTGGTEAFF
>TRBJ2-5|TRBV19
CASSRDKNQETQYF
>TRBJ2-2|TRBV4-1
CASSQTTGELFF
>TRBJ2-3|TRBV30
CARTKHATGTDTQYF
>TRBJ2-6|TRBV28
CATDDRAGANVLTF
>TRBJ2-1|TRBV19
CASSIGTSGAFYNEQFF
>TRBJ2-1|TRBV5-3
CARSLVSEVGVYNEQFF
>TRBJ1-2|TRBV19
CASRKRGDYGYTF
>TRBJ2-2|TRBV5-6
CASSLGTVIGELFF
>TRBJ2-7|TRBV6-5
CASSYEQGYEQYF
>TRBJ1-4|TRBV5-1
CASSLPGANEKLFF
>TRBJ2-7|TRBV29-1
CSVENSNTRQYF
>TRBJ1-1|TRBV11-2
CASSPGQGVLGTEAFF
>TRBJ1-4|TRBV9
CASSPRTGGTNEKLFF
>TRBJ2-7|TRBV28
CASSLPGLKGEQYF
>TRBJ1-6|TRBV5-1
CASSGVGQGGNSPLHF
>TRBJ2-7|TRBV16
CASSQSIAGGNEQYF
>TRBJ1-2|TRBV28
CASSLESGGQTYYGYTF
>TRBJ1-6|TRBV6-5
CASSKGQGKNSPLHF
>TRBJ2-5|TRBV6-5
CASSYSTGTGETQYF
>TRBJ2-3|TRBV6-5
CASSYGGGRTDTQYF
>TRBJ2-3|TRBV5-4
CASSSGQINTQYF
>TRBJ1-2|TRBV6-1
CASSPFPGAVNDYTF
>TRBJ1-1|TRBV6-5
CASKPRGRGAFF
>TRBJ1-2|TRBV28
CASSFMPTGREGYTF
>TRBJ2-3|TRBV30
CAWSVWSGRTRTDTQYF